The next 31 T cell receptor beta chains were all read from a single sample in a study of shared clonotypes between healthy human individuals. Clones were read by immunoSEQ multiplex PCR, and TCRdb kept only the in-frame ones, dropping some. Of around 340,000 clones in the sample, about 73% were seen once. Sequencing used memory CD4+ T cells sorted from blood. Subset noted: CD45RA-negative fraction. The receptors were gathered from a man younger than 40 in good health.

J is TRBJ1-2 and V is TRBV7-9, with D possibly TRBD1 on 6 matching bases. This CDR3 spans 14 amino acids. Trimming cost V 3 bases and J 5 bases, with 13 bases left between them. Germline loops: CDR1 SEHNR, CDR2 FQNEAQ (reference sequence). The CDR3 protein is CASSFANRAYGYTF. The CDR3 DNA reads as TGTGCCAGCAGCTTTGCGAACAGGGCTTATGGCTACACCTTC.

This clone was counted a few times. The chain combines TRBV7-2 with TRBJ2-4; D is perhaps TRBD2 (5 bases). Trimming took 5 bases from V and 8 from J, leaving 19 bases between them. The CDR3 extends over 15 amino acids. From germline, CDR1 is SGHTA and CDR2 FQGNSA. Here the CDR3 reads CASSPDTTRADIQYF. Written as DNA, the CDR3 is TGTGCCAGCAGCCCAGATACCACCAGAGCGGACATTCAGTACTTC.

The V and J genes are TRBV6-5 and TRBJ1-6; D is ambiguous. The V end was cut by 2 bases, the J end by 10 bases, with 12 bases between. This CDR3 contains 14 residues. CDR1 is MNHEY and CDR2 is SVGAGI in the germline V gene. Here the CDR3 DNA reads TGTGCCAGCAGTTACATCGGAGAAATATCACCCCTCCACTTT. Its protein is CASSYIGEISPLHF.

This sequence joins TRBV7-9 and TRBJ2-5; 10 bases are a match to TRBD1. The germline V gene has CDR1 SEHNR and CDR2 FQNEAQ (reference sequence). The CDR3 sequence is 19 residues long. V lost 2 bases, J lost 0 bases, and 12 bases stayed unmatched. The CDR3 nucleotides read TGTGCCAGCAGCTTACGGACCGGGACAGGGGAGGGGTACCAAGAGACCCAGTACTTC. Its translation: CASSLRTGTGEGYQETQYF.

Here the CDR3 reads CASSRDTEKLFF. The CDR3 bases are TGTGCCAGCTCACGGGACACCGAAAAACTGTTTTTT. This chain links TRBV18 with TRBJ1-4, with a weak D call TRBD1 (6 bases). CDR1 is KGHSH and CDR2 is LQKENI in the germline V gene. The CDR3 runs to 12 residues. Between the trimmed V and J ends, which lost 4 bases and 8 bases, there was a span of 8 bases.

The chain employs TRBV11-3 and TRBJ2-7; TRBD2 is a possible D gene (5 bases). In germline, CDR1 is SGHNT, CDR2 YENEEA. With 4 bases removed from V and 6 bases from J, the gap between germline ends came to 13 bases. The CDR3 runs to 13 residues. CDR3 nucleotide sequence: TGTGCCAGCAGCTCCGGGTTAGGGAGCGAGCAGTACTTC. As protein: CASSSGLGSEQYF.

This clone was seen once. The chain employs TRBV7-9 and TRBJ2-2; D possibly uses TRBD1 or TRBD2 (5 bases each). Looked up from germline, CDR1 is SEHNR and CDR2 is FQNEAQ (reference sequence). The CDR3 consists of 16 residues. V lost 2 bases and J 0 bases, leaving 10 bases between the germline ends. The CDR3 loop reads CASSLRRGPNTGELFF. The CDR3 DNA sequence: TGTGCCAGCAGCTTAAGACGGGGCCCGAACACCGGGGAGCTGTTTTTT.

CDR3 bases: TGTGCCAGCAGCTTCACAGATACGCAGTATTTT. Its translation is CASSFTDTQYF. This chain uses TRBV7-8 with TRBJ2-3; no clear D gene. The V gene lost 3 bases and the J gene lost 2 bases, with 0 bases spanning the gap. This CDR3 has 11 residues. Germline-derived CDR1 and CDR2 are SGHVS and FQNEAQ.

This chain connects TRBV19 to TRBJ2-3; TRBD1 matches at 10 bases. Trimming took 7 bases from V and 6 from J; bases not matched to a gene: 16. The CDR3 runs to 17 residues. CDR1 is LNHDA and CDR2 is SQIVND in the germline V gene (reference sequence). The CDR3 region has the DNA TGTGCCAGTACCGGAGGGGTGGGACAGGGGTTTGCGGATACGCAGTATTTT. Amino acid sequence: CASTGGVGQGFADTQYF.

The chain carries TRBV7-2 and TRBJ2-7; D is undetermined. The CDR3 runs to 10 residues. From germline, CDR1 is SGHTA and CDR2 FQGNSA. Between the trimmed V and J ends, which lost 6 bases and 9 bases, there was a span of 9 bases. The CDR3 region is CASSVAAQYF. CDR3 nucleotide sequence: TGTGCCAGCAGTGTGGCGGCGCAGTACTTC.

On this clone itself: The sample holds other DNA sequences that translate to the same CDR3. The chain combines TRBV10-1 with TRBJ2-1; possibly TRBD2 for D (5 bases). Trimming took off 3 bases at V and 1 base at J, with 7 bases between the two ends. The CDR3 sequence is 14 residues long. Germline CDR1 reads WNHNN; CDR2 reads SYGVQD (reference sequence). Here the CDR3 reads CASSDGGSYNEQFF. CDR3 sequence (DNA): TGCGCCAGCAGTGACGGAGGTTCCTACAATGAGCAGTTCTTC.

The chain recombines TRBV4-1 with TRBJ1-2, with D uncertain. The CDR3 sequence is 15 residues long. V lost 1 base and J lost 0, with 9 bases in between. CDR1 and CDR2 (germline): MGHRA, YSYEKL. The CDR3 DNA reads TGCGCCAGCAGCCAAGGGACCGCAGCTAACTATGGCTACACCTTC. It is translated as CASSQGTAANYGYTF.

Regarding this clone: Since a far larger clone is one base different, this is likely a read error. The rearrangement uses TRBV7-6 and TRBJ1-3; weak D call: TRBD1 (6 bases). The CDR3 spans 16 residues. V lost 5 bases, J lost 5 bases, and 19 bases lay in between. Per germline, CDR1 SGHVS and CDR2 FNYEAQ. CDR3 region: CASSPQGFSARNTIYF. CDR3 nucleotides: TGTGCCAGCAGCCCCCAGGGGTTCTCGGCTAGAAACACCATATATTTT.

CDR3 coding DNA: TGCGCCAGCAGCCGAGGGGTGGGGCGGGAGCTGTTTTTT. It specifies CASSRGVGRELFF. This chain connects TRBV4-1 to TRBJ2-2; perhaps D is TRBD1 or TRBD2 (5 bases each). The germline V gene has CDR1 MGHRA and CDR2 YSYEKL. Trimming removed 4 bases at V and 9 bases at J, with 12 bases between. The CDR3 covers 13 residues.

The CDR3 loop reads CASSESNTGGYTF. CDR3 nucleotide sequence: TGCGCCAGCAGTGAGTCGAATACGGGTGGCTACACCTTC. The gene calls are TRBV10-2 and TRBJ1-2; no clear D gene. The CDR3 is 13 amino acids. Trimming took off 0 bases at V and 7 bases at J, with 9 bases between the two ends. From germline, CDR1 is WSHSY and CDR2 SAAADI.

This chain uses TRBV19 with TRBJ2-7; tentatively, D is TRBD1 (6 bases). Trimming removed 2 bases from V and 1 base from J, with 9 bases in between. The CDR3 contains 14 residues. Germline CDR1 is LNHDA and CDR2 is SQIVND (reference sequence). CDR3 coding DNA: TGTGCCAGTAGTATACAGGACAGATCCTACGAGCAGTACTTC. This translates into CASSIQDRSYEQYF.

This clone occurred a few times. The chain couples TRBV11-2 to TRBJ2-1; no clear D. With 5 bases removed from V and 2 bases from J, the gap between germline ends came to 16 bases. CDR1 and CDR2 (germline): SGHAT, FQNNGV. CDR3 length: 16 residues. DNA for the CDR3: TGTGCCAGCAGCCACACCTCGGCGGCGACCTACAATGAGCAGTTCTTC. Encoded protein: CASSHTSAATYNEQFF.

CDR3 sequence: CASSLQDYQETQYF. The CDR3 coding sequence is TGTGCCAGCAGCCTACAGGACTACCAAGAGACCCAGTACTTC. This chain uses TRBV2 with TRBJ2-5; either TRBD1 or TRBD2 may fit D (5 bases each). Trimming removed 6 bases from V and 0 bases from J, with 11 bases in between. CDR3 length: 14 residues. Per germline, CDR1 SNHLY and CDR2 FYNNEI.

This clone occurred a few times. The chain employs TRBV6-1 and TRBJ2-3; 9 bases fit TRBD1. Germline loops: CDR1 MNHNS, CDR2 SASEGT. The CDR3 is made up of 15 amino acids. Germline trimming cut 6 bases from V and 2 bases from J; bases unmatched to any gene: 6. CDR3 region: CASRPTGGNTDTQYF. DNA of the CDR3: TGTGCCAGCAGGCCAACAGGGGGCAACACAGATACGCAGTATTTT.

The chain joins TRBV5-1 to TRBJ2-7; D unclear. Per the germline V gene, CDR1 is SGHRS and CDR2 is YFSETQ. This CDR3 is built from 13 residues. V gave up 2 bases and J gave up 0 bases, with 6 bases separating them. The CDR3 is CASSFRVSYEQYF. CDR3 sequence (DNA): TGCGCCAGCAGCTTCCGGGTCTCCTACGAGCAGTACTTC.

As DNA, the CDR3 is TGTGCCCACACGGGAACAAGGGGGTTGAGGGAAAAACTGTTTTTT. Translated: CAHTGTRGLREKLFF. The chain is built from TRBV27 and TRBJ1-4; TRBD1 might be the D (6 bases). The CDR3 is 15 residues long. V was clipped by 11 bases and J by 8 bases, with 24 bases between them. Germline CDR1 and CDR2: MNHEY and SMNVEV (reference sequence).

A single count supports this clone. The rearrangement links TRBV10-1 to TRBJ2-3; TRBD2 matches 8 bases. Trimming removed 6 bases from V and 8 bases from J; junction bases left unmatched: 16. Germline values: CDR1 WNHNN, CDR2 SYGVQD (reference sequence). The CDR3 loop spans 16 amino acids. The CDR3 region is CASRGLVGYPRGTQYF. The CDR3 DNA follows: TGCGCCAGCAGGGGACTAGTCGGGTACCCCCGTGGTACGCAGTATTTT.

This clone was observed a few times. The chain carries TRBV5-1 and TRBJ2-3, with 8 bases lining up with TRBD1. This CDR3 spans 18 amino acids. Trimming removed 0 bases from V and 4 bases from J; junction bases left unmatched: 13. Germline CDR1 SGHRS, CDR2 YFSETQ. In DNA form, the CDR3 reads TGCGCCAGCAGCTTGGTTTGGGCGGACAGGGTCACCCCAGATACGCAGTATTTT. The encoded protein is CASSLVWADRVTPDTQYF. The full variable domain, completed using reference TRBV5-1 and TRBJ2-3, is KAGVTQTPRYLIKTRGQQVTLSCSPISGHRSVSWYQQTPGQGLQFLFEYFSETQRNKGNFPGRFSGRQFSNSRSEMNVSTLELGDSALYLCASSLVWADRVTPDTQYFGPGTRLTVL.

V and J are TRBV7-3 and TRBJ2-3; 8 nucleotides agree with TRBD2. The junction had 9 bases not matched to a gene; V was cut back by 5 bases and J by 5 bases. There are 15 residues in the CDR3. CDR1 and CDR2 from the germline V gene are SGHTA and FQGTGA. The CDR3 loop reads CASSKLAEGVDTQYF. The CDR3 nucleotides read TGTGCCAGCAGCAAACTAGCGGAGGGGGTAGATACGCAGTATTTT.

This chain connects TRBV9 to TRBJ2-7, with 7 bases matching TRBD1. This CDR3 region has 15 residues. Germline CDR1 and CDR2: SGDLS and YYNGEE. V shed 0 bases and J 4 bases; nucleotides not matched to a gene: 7. CDR3 sequence reads: CASSVGGQPIYEQYF. The CDR3 DNA reads as TGTGCCAGCAGCGTAGGGGGACAGCCGATTTACGAGCAGTACTTC.

V gene TRBV2 combines with J gene TRBJ1-3, with no clear D. Germline assignment: CDR1 SNHLY and CDR2 FYNNEI. This CDR3 has 13 amino acids. V lost 7 bases and J 0 bases, leaving 7 bases between the germline ends. The CDR3 nucleotides are TGTGCCAGCATTCAGGACTCTGGAAACACCATATATTTT. It is translated as CASIQDSGNTIYF.

V is TRBV7-2 and J is TRBJ2-3; a weak D match, TRBD2 (6 bases). The CDR3 has 16 residues. The V gene lost 5 bases and the J gene lost 4 bases, with 19 bases spanning the gap. The germline CDR1 and CDR2 sequences are SGHTA and FQGNSA. CDR3 in DNA: TGTGCCAGCAGCCCATCGACTAGTATAGTCGCAGATACGCAGTATTTT. Protein sequence: CASSPSTSIVADTQYF. Variable domain in full (rest from reference TRBV7-2 and TRBJ2-3): GAGVSQSPSNKVTEKGKDVELRCDPISGHTALYWYRQSLGQGLEFLIYFQGNSAPDKSGLPSDRFSAERTGGSVSTLTIQRTQQEDSAVYLCASSPSTSIVADTQYFGPGTRLTVL.

As regards this clone: A much larger clone differs from this one at a single base, so this may be a read error. This chain uses TRBV2 with TRBJ1-1; the D gene is possibly TRBD1 (5 bases). The CDR3 extends over 13 amino acids. V was cut by 1 base and J by 4 bases, with 7 bases left in between. Germline values: CDR1 SNHLY, CDR2 FYNNEI. The CDR3 bases are TGTGCCAGCAGTGAAGGGGGCGGCACTGAAGCTTTCTTT. This encodes CASSEGGGTEAFF.

The chain links TRBV2 to TRBJ1-5; 7 bases line up with TRBD1. The CDR3 length is 14 residues. Germline trimming cut 5 bases from V and 5 bases from J; bases unmatched to any gene: 6. Germline CDR1 reads SNHLY; CDR2 reads FYNNEI. The DNA for the CDR3 is TGTGCCAGCAGTATACAGGGGTCTGATCAGCCCCAGCATTTT. It translates to CASSIQGSDQPQHF.

CDR3 coding DNA: TGCGCCAGCAGCCAAGAGGGTATGGGGGCCAACGTCCTGACTTTC. It yields the protein CASSQEGMGANVLTF. The rearrangement links TRBV4-3 to TRBJ2-6; no firm D call. Germline assignment: CDR1 LGHNA and CDR2 YSLEER. The V end was cut by 0 bases, the J end by 4 bases, with 7 bases between. The CDR3 runs 15 residues.

This chain connects TRBV7-2 to TRBJ2-7, with 9 bases identical to TRBD1. The CDR3 consists of 17 residues. The ends lost 2 bases at V and 5 bases at J; junction bases unmatched: 13. In germline, CDR1 is SGHTA, CDR2 FQGNSA. CDR3 sequence reads: CASSLPWDGTGYHEQYF. The CDR3 DNA reads as TGTGCCAGCAGCTTACCGTGGGACGGGACAGGGTACCACGAGCAGTACTTC.